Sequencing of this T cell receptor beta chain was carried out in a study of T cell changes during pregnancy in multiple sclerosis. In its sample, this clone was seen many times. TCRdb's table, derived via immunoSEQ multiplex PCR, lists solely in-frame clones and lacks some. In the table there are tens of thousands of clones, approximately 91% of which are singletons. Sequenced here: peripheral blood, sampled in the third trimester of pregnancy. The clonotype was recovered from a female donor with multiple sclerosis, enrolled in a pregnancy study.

In DNA form, the CDR3 reads TGTGCCAGCAGCGGACAGGCGCGGACCCAAGGGGAAAAACTGTTTTTT. It yields the protein CASSGQARTQGEKLFF. J is TRBJ1-4 and V is TRBV7-9; 7 bases fit TRBD1. This CDR3 has 16 amino acids. V trimming: 5 bases; J trimming: 8 bases; junction bases outside the gene matches: 14. CDR1 is SEHNR and CDR2 is FQNEAQ in the germline V gene (reference sequence).